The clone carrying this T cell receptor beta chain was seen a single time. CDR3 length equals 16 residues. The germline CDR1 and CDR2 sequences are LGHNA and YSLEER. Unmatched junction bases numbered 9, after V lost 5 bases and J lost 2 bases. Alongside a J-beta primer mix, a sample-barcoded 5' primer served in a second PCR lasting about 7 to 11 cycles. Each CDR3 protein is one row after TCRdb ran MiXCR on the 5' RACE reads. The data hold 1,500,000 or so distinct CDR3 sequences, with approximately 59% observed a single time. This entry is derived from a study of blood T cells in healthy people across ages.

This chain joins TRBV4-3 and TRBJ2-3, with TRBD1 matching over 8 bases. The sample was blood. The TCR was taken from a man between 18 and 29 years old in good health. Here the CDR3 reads CASSTATGEPTDTQYF. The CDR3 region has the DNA TGCGCCAGCAGCACCGCGACAGGGGAACCCACAGATACGCAGTATTTT.